The 27 T cell receptor beta chains given below trace back to one sample, sequenced in a study of CD8+CD57+ T cells in acquired aplastic anemia. Patients included in sequencing had previously demonstrated CD8+CD57+ cell expansion by flow cytometry. The use of genomic DNA as template underpinned the TCR beta VDJ and CDR3 profiling. TCRdb recomputed calls from the reads with MiXCR, one row per CDR3 protein. Of fewer than 300,000 distinct CDR3 sequences listed, 70% to 85% are singletons. Sequencing input: sorted CD4+, CD8+, or CD8+CD57+ T cells (not recorded which) from PBMCs. The receptor source for this set is a human donor with aplastic anemia.

V gene TRBV7-3 combines with J gene TRBJ1-2; D is unclear. Trimming left V 8 bases short and J 9 bases short, with 28 bases between. Germline loops: CDR1 SGHTA, CDR2 FQGTGA. The CDR3 is 16 amino acids. This chain's CDR3 is CASSLEADGVVYCYTF. CDR3 nucleotides: TGTGCCAGCTCCTTGGAGGCCGACGGGGTTGTATATTGCTACACCTTC.

J is TRBJ2-3 and V is TRBV5-6; possibly TRBD1 or TRBD2 for D (5 bases each). The V gene lost 0 bases and the J gene lost 4 bases, with 12 bases spanning the gap. The germline V gene encodes CDR1 SGHDT and CDR2 YYEEEE. The CDR3 runs 15 residues. This chain's CDR3 is CASSLERGDPDTQYF. In DNA, the CDR3 is TGTGCCAGCAGCTTGGAGAGGGGAGATCCAGATACGCAGTATTTT.

The rearrangement links TRBV7-9 to TRBJ1-1; D uncertain. From germline, CDR1 is SEHNR and CDR2 FQNEAQ (reference sequence). V lost 1 base to trimming and J lost 3 bases, with 3 bases between them. The CDR3 totals 12 residues. The CDR3: CASSLVDTEAFF. The CDR3 region has the DNA TGTGCCAGCAGCTTAGTCGACACTGAAGCTTTCTTT.

This clonotype was observed a handful of times. The chain carries TRBV19 and TRBJ1-4; D gene uncertain. CDR1 is LNHDA, CDR2 SQIVND, per germline (reference sequence). Trimming removed 1 base at V and 0 bases at J, with 6 bases between. The CDR3 covers 15 residues. This CDR3 reads CASSIAPATNEKLFF. In nucleotides, the CDR3 is TGTGCCAGTAGTATAGCTCCTGCAACTAATGAAAAACTGTTTTTT.

The chain couples TRBV7-6 to TRBJ2-3; D is unresolved. This CDR3 is 13 amino acids long. Trimming stripped 9 bases from V and 4 bases from J, with 14 bases between. Per germline, CDR1 SGHVS and CDR2 FNYEAQ. The CDR3 DNA is TGTGCCAGTCGTTTGTTAGACCCAGATACGCAGTATTTT. This encodes CASRLLDPDTQYF.

V gene TRBV25-1 combines with J gene TRBJ2-7; the D is unclear. Trimming cost V 4 bases and J 2 bases, with 12 bases left between them. This CDR3 has 14 amino acids. CDR1 and CDR2 from the germline V gene are MGHDK and SYGVNS. Here the CDR3 reads CASSVHEKAYEQYF. The CDR3 bases are TGTGCCAGCAGTGTCCACGAGAAGGCCTACGAGCAGTACTTC.

With regard to this clonotype: It is likely a read error, because the conserved phenylalanine at the end of the CDR3 is missing. The DNA is left out, because the CDR3 cannot be placed on it with certainty; the CDR3 is given as TCRdb lists it. The chain recombines TRBV18 with TRBJ1-2; no check of the table's D call, TRBD1, against the DNA was made. Per germline, CDR1 KGHSH and CDR2 LQKENI. Counting both end residues, the CDR3 totals 13 amino acids. The CDR3 loop reads CASSPGAGGAYNQ.

Details on this clonotype: One end of the junction fails to match germline, which may point to a read error. The chain carries TRBV9 and TRBJ2-3, with D maybe TRBD1 (5 bases). The CDR3 is 13 amino acids. Germline loops: CDR1 SGDLS, CDR2 YYNGEE. The CDR3 sequence is CASGVGATAPYFF. The CDR3 nucleotides are TGTGCCAGCGGCGTAGGGGCAACTGCTCCGTATTTTTTT.

The rearrangement joins TRBV5-6 to TRBJ1-1; 7 bases are a match to TRBD1. V lost 3 bases and J lost 1; bases outside the gene matches: 6. The length of the CDR3 is 15 residues. The germline CDR1 and CDR2 sequences are SGHDT and YYEEEE. The CDR3 loop reads CASSWGTAGNTEAFF. The CDR3 DNA reads as TGTGCCAGCAGCTGGGGGACAGCAGGGAACACTGAAGCTTTCTTT.

Worth noting for this clonotype: In this CDR3 the conserved last residue, phenylalanine or tryptophan, is missing, so a read error is likely. It is unclear where the CDR3 begins or ends on the DNA, so no DNA is shown, and the CDR3 is as TCRdb lists it. This chain uses TRBV7-9 with TRBJ1-2. The CDR3 is 13 residues long, counting both termini. Germline CDR1 and CDR2: SEHNR and FQNEAQ (reference sequence). CDR3 protein: CASSQGVAGGLTL.

V gene TRBV7-2 combines with J gene TRBJ2-7, with 11 positions matching TRBD2. Germline values: CDR1 SGHTA, CDR2 FQGNSA. CDR3 length: 19 residues. V dropped 2 bases and J dropped 7; count of bases not matched to a gene: 19. This CDR3 is CASSLIWGGTTSGESEQYF. Here the CDR3 DNA reads TGTGCCAGCAGCTTAATATGGGGAGGAACGACTAGCGGGGAGAGTGAGCAGTACTTC.

Comment on this clonotype: The DNA is left out, because the CDR3 cannot be placed on it with certainty; the CDR3 is given as TCRdb lists it. CDR3 region: CASSVAGDTQYFYF. The rearrangement joins TRBV9 to TRBJ2-3. The V gene's germline CDR1 is SGDLS and CDR2 YYNGEE. The CDR3 spans 14 amino acids, including both terminal residues.

About this clonotype itself: The CDR3 ends on some other residue instead of the conserved phenylalanine or tryptophan, so this is likely a read error. Because the CDR3's place on the DNA is in doubt, the DNA is left out and the CDR3 is given as listed by TCRdb. The chain is built from TRBV7-9 and TRBJ2-3; the table calls TRBD2, which could not be checked here. The CDR3 is 13 amino acids long, termini counted. From germline, CDR1 is SEHNR and CDR2 FQNEAQ (reference sequence). CDR3 region: CASSVGVTGSPSG.

Worth noting for this clonotype: The conserved final phenylalanine or tryptophan is absent from the CDR3, which likely points to a read error. The DNA is left out, because the CDR3 cannot be placed on it with certainty; the CDR3 is given as TCRdb lists it. The rearrangement uses TRBV24-1 and TRBJ2-7; the table's D call, TRBD1, was not checked against the DNA. The CDR3 is 14 residues long, counting both termini. Germline CDR1 KGHDR, CDR2 SFDVKD. The CDR3 loop is CATSDKGTGYGEFS.

V usage is TRBV7-9 and J usage is TRBJ2-3; the match to TRBD2 covers 7 bases. CDR3 length equals 14 residues. CDR1 SEHNR and CDR2 FQNEAQ come from the germline V gene (reference sequence). V shed 3 bases, J shed 13 bases, and the junction held 13 bases outside the gene matches. The CDR3 DNA sequence: TGTGCCAGCAGCTTTCCGGGAGGTCCCGAGACGGAGTATTTT. Protein sequence: CASSFPGGPETEYF.

Written as DNA, the CDR3 is TGTGCCAGCAGCATGGGACAGGGTCCCGATACGCAGTATTTT. This codes for CASSMGQGPDTQYF. The rearrangement links TRBV5-4 to TRBJ2-3; 9 bases agree with TRBD1. V gave up 4 bases and J gave up 6 bases; unmatched junction bases: 6. Germline V gene sequence: CDR1 SGHNT, CDR2 YYREEE (reference sequence). The CDR3 covers 14 residues.

This chain uses TRBV7-8 with TRBJ2-7; no reliable D call. V was shortened by 4 bases and J by 13 bases, with 23 bases between the two germline ends. The CDR3 is made up of 14 amino acids. The germline CDR1 and CDR2 sequences are SGHVS and FQNEAQ. CDR3 DNA sequence: TGTGCCAGCAGCTCCCAACCAGACGGGTACGAGCTTTACTTC. Translation: CASSSQPDGYELYF.

The chain combines TRBV10-3 with TRBJ1-1, with D possibly being TRBD1 (5 bases). Germline CDR1 is ENHRY and CDR2 is SYGVKD. There are 12 residues in the CDR3. Trimming took 5 bases from V and 4 from J, leaving 8 bases between them. CDR3 region: CAISQGPTEAFF. The CDR3 DNA follows: TGTGCCATCAGTCAGGGACCCACTGAAGCTTTCTTT.

A note on this clonotype: An end of the junction differs from the germline gene, which may be a read error. The V and J genes are TRBV11-1 and TRBJ2-5; D gene unclear. CDR1 is SGHAT and CDR2 is FQDESV in the germline V gene (reference sequence). The CDR3 totals 14 residues. In DNA form, the CDR3 reads TGTGCCACCAGCATGGGCCTGACACAAGAGACCCAGTACTTC. This gives the protein CATSMGLTQETQYF.

Regarding this clonotype: Germline is not matched at one junction end, which may reflect a read error. The chain combines TRBV7-3 with TRBJ2-2; no clear D gene. The CDR3 is 14 amino acids. CDR1 is SGHTA and CDR2 is FQGTGA in the germline V gene. CDR3 protein: CASSVVVASSELVF. The CDR3 nucleotides read TGTGCCAGCAGTGTAGTGGTCGCGAGCAGTGAGTTGGTTTTT. Complete variable domain (other parts from reference TRBV7-3 and TRBJ2-2): GAGVSQTPSNKVTEKGKYVELRCDPISGHTALYWYRQSLGQGPEFLIYFQGTGAADDSGLPNDRFFAVRPEGSVSTLKIQRTERGDSAVYLCASSVVVASSELVFGEGSRLTVL.

Points on this clonotype: One end of the junction is discordant with germline, which a read error may explain. CDR3 DNA: TGTGCCAGCAGCTTGGGTGGGGGCGGCTATAATACAGCCCTCTTCTTT. It yields the protein CASSLGGGGYNTALFF. The J gene is TRBJ1-6, the V gene TRBV2; D perhaps matches TRBD1 (6 bases). CDR1 SNHLY and CDR2 FYNNEI come from the germline V gene. This CDR3 is 16 amino acids long. Full variable domain (outside the CDR3, taken from reference TRBV2 and TRBJ1-6): EPEVTQTPSHQVTQMGQEVILRCVPISNHLYFYWYRQILGQKVEFLVSFYNNEISEKSEIFDDQFSVERPDGSNFTLKIRSTKLEDSAMYFCASSLGGGGYNTALFFGNGTRLTVT.

This clonotype was counted a few times. The V and J genes are TRBV2 and TRBJ2-1, with D maybe TRBD2 (6 bases). The V and J ends lost 5 bases and 2 bases respectively, with 13 bases between them. The CDR3 spans 15 residues. Germline CDR1 SNHLY, CDR2 FYNNEI. The DNA of the CDR3 is TGTGCCAGCAGTATAGAGGGCGGGGCCTACAATGAGCAGTTCTTC. It translates to CASSIEGGAYNEQFF.

A few counts support this clonotype. The gene calls are TRBV10-3 and TRBJ2-3; 7 nucleotides align to TRBD1. The CDR3 is 17 residues long. Germline assignment: CDR1 ENHRY and CDR2 SYGVKD. The junction had 12 bases not matched to a gene; V was cut back by 0 bases and J by 6 bases. The CDR3 here is CAISESPTQGDSDTQYF. For the CDR3, the DNA is TGTGCCATCAGTGAGTCCCCCACGCAGGGGGATTCGGATACGCAGTATTTT.

As regards this clonotype: No conserved phenylalanine or tryptophan is present at the end of the CDR3, so a read error is the likely explanation. The chain joins TRBV7-8 to TRBJ2-4; possibly TRBD2 for D (5 bases). CDR3 length: 12 residues. V was trimmed by 8 bases and J by 9 bases, leaving 14 bases between them. CDR1 SGHVS and CDR2 FQNEAQ come from the germline V gene. CDR3 region: CASGVAGSIQYY. CDR3 nucleotide sequence: TGTGCCAGCGGAGTAGCTGGGAGCATTCAGTACTAC.

In DNA form, the CDR3 reads TGTGCCAGCAGCAACGCTAACAGAGCCTACAATGAGCAGTTCTTC. This gives the protein CASSNANRAYNEQFF. The V and J genes are TRBV5-8 and TRBJ2-1; D remains ambiguous. Trimming removed 4 bases at V and 2 bases at J, with 13 bases between. This CDR3 comprises 15 residues. The germline V gene encodes CDR1 SGHTS and CDR2 YDEGEE.

This clonotype was observed a single time. An end of the junction differs from the germline gene, which may be a read error. V usage is TRBV2 and J usage is TRBJ1-1; D gene unclear. The CDR3 contains 14 residues. Germline V gene data show CDR1 as SNHLY and CDR2 as FYNNEI. The CDR3 is CASSYRATDTEAFF. CDR3 nucleotides: TGCGCCAGCAGCTATCGCGCCACAGACACTGAAGCTTTCTTC.

The CDR3 loop reads CASSFQRRGESDEQFF. CDR3 bases: TGTGCCAGCAGCTTCCAAAGAAGGGGGGAGAGTGATGAGCAGTTCTTC. The V and J genes are TRBV7-9 and TRBJ2-1; possibly TRBD1 or TRBD2 for D (6 bases each). Germline assignment: CDR1 SEHNR and CDR2 FQNEAQ (reference sequence). The CDR3 totals 16 residues. V gave up 3 bases and J gave up 8 bases, with 20 bases separating them.